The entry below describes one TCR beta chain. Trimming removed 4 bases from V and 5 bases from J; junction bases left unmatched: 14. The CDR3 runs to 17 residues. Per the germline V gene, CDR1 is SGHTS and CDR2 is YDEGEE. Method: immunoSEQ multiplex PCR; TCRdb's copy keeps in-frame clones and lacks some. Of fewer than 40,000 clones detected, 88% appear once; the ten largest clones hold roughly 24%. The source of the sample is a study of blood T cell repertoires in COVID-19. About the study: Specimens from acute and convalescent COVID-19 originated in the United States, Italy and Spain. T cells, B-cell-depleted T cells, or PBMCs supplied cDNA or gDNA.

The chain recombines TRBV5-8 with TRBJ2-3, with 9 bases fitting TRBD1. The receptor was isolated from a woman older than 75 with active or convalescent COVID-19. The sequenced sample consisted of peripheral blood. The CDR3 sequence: CASSAGTGNLQGDTQYF. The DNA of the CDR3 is TGTGCCAGCAGCGCCGGGACAGGGAATCTTCAAGGAGATACGCAGTATTTT.